This TCR beta chain is from a study of blood T cell repertoires in COVID-19. About the research overall: Samples taken during acute and convalescent COVID-19 were collected in the United States, Italy and Spain. The analysed material was cDNA or gDNA that came from T cells, B-cell-depleted T cells, or PBMCs.

The V gene's germline CDR1 is SGHNT and CDR2 YYREEE (reference sequence). V was clipped by 2 bases and J by 5 bases; unmatched bases: 6. CDR3 size: 14 residues. As handled by the study authors: By means of reference gene primer amplification, nucleated cell counts were estimated. The protocol was immunoSEQ multiplex PCR, while the TCRdb copy is restricted to in-frame clones and leaves out a portion. V, J and clone size are those of that table, while D and trimming were read from the DNA. The sample has about 270,000 clones, approximately 89% seen once; the top ten hold over 8%. The chain combines TRBV5-4 with TRBJ1-2, with 7 nucleotides matching TRBD1. Source material: peripheral blood. This clonotype was obtained from a man aged 35 to 55 with active or convalescent COVID-19. The CDR3 spells CASSFTGVVYGYTF. For the CDR3, the DNA is TGTGCCAGCAGCTTTACAGGGGTTGTTTATGGCTACACCTTC.